This paragraph covers one TCR beta chain sequence. Antigen: not known. Researchers partitioned CD4+ cells into CD45RA+ naive and CD45RA-negative memory subsets. This entry is derived from a study of shared clonotypes between healthy human individuals. This table comes from immunoSEQ multiplex PCR, and its TCRdb copy is limited to in-frame clones, with some not included. The table has approximately 2.3 million clones, more than 80% seen once; the top ten hold about 0.39%. Losses at the gene ends were 2 bases for V and 9 bases for J; bases not matched to a gene: 10. Germline CDR1 and CDR2: MDHEN and SYDVKM. The CDR3 has 14 residues. Study-level results: Generally, naive subsets (rather than memory subsets) showed larger estimated richness.

This chain uses TRBV28 with TRBJ2-7, with TRBD1 matching 7 bases. This clonotype originated in a man between 18 and 35 years old in good health. Some clones in this sample may be carry-over from other donors' samples. What was sequenced was naive CD4+ T cells from PBMCs. Described subset: CD45RA+ positively selected. The CDR3 nucleotides are TGTGCCAGCAGTTTAGGGACAGCCACAGACGGGCAGTACTTC. This encodes CASSLGTATDGQYF.